What follows are 15 T cell receptor beta chains derived from one specimen sequenced in a study of blood T cell repertoires in COVID-19. The repertoire was sequenced with immunoSEQ multiplex PCR; TCRdb's copy has only in-frame clones and lacks some. Among 300,000 to 350,000 clones, approximately 88% were seen once, and the ten largest hold around 9.3%. The sample comprised PBMCs or T cells enriched from blood (not recorded which). These receptors all stem from a woman aged 18 to 35 who had recovered from COVID-19.

The chain joins TRBV2 to TRBJ2-3; no firm D call. Trimming left V 8 bases short and J 0 bases short, with 12 bases between. Germline CDR1 and CDR2: SNHLY and FYNNEI. The CDR3 runs 14 residues. The chain's CDR3 is CASLTEGSTDTQYF. As DNA, the CDR3 is TGTGCCAGCCTTACAGAAGGTAGCACAGATACGCAGTATTTT.

This clone was counted a single time. The chain carries TRBV18 and TRBJ2-7; a possible D gene is TRBD2 (6 bases). Germline CDR1 reads KGHSH; CDR2 reads LQKENI. V lost 4 bases, J lost 3 bases, and 16 bases lay in between. The CDR3 has 15 amino acids. This CDR3 reads CASSHLAGRGYEQYF. CDR3 bases: TGTGCCAGCTCACACCTAGCCGGGCGGGGCTACGAGCAGTACTTC.

The J gene is TRBJ1-1, the V gene TRBV18, with unresolved D. V was pared by 3 bases and J by 10 bases, with 18 bases between. CDR1 KGHSH and CDR2 LQKENI come from the germline V gene. The CDR3 runs 14 residues. Written as DNA, the CDR3 is TGTGCCAGCTCACCCCCCTCGGACTCTTTTTCAGCTTTCTTT. This translates into CASSPPSDSFSAFF.

The V gene is TRBV7-9, the J gene TRBJ2-1; D possibly corresponds to TRBD2 (5 bases). Germline V gene lookup returns CDR1 SEHNR and CDR2 FQNEAQ (reference sequence). V was shortened by 4 bases and J by 10 bases, with 20 bases between the two germline ends. The CDR3 runs to 15 residues. The CDR3 DNA sequence: TGTGCCAGCAGCTCTGTAGTTGGAGCTGGGGAGGAGCAGTTCTTC. Translating it yields CASSSVVGAGEEQFF.

The V call is TRBV19, the J call TRBJ1-5; the D is unclear. CDR3 length: 14 amino acids. Between the trimmed V and J ends, which lost 1 base and 6 bases, there was a span of 10 bases. The germline V gene has CDR1 LNHDA and CDR2 SQIVND (reference sequence). CDR3 in amino acids: CASSIALVGQPQHF. The CDR3 DNA reads as TGTGCCAGTAGTATAGCCCTCGTCGGTCAGCCCCAGCATTTT.

The genes are TRBV6-2 or TRBV6-3 and TRBJ2-7; 7 positions agree with TRBD2. V lost 2 bases to trimming and J lost 6 bases; unmatched junction nucleotides: 1. Germline-derived CDR1 and CDR2 are MNHEY and SVGEGT. This CDR3 contains 12 residues. The CDR3 DNA is TGTGCCAGCAGTTACGCGGGAGCCGAGCAGTACTTC. It is translated as CASSYAGAEQYF.

The CDR3, as DNA: TGTGCCAGCAGTTACTCGTCTCAGGGGGTCTCTGGCTACACCTTC. Translating gives CASSYSSQGVSGYTF. This chain connects TRBV6-5 to TRBJ1-2, with 7 nucleotides matching TRBD1. The CDR3 consists of 15 residues. Unmatched junction bases numbered 8, after V lost 0 bases and J lost 7 bases. From germline, CDR1 is MNHEY and CDR2 SVGAGI.

In its sample, this clone was seen once. This chain connects TRBV5-1 to TRBJ2-3; possibly TRBD1 for D (6 bases). V gave up 3 bases and J gave up 2 bases, with 13 bases separating them. From germline, CDR1 is SGHRS and CDR2 YFSETQ. The CDR3 totals 15 residues. The CDR3 loop reads CASSWQDRSTDTQYF. The DNA for the CDR3 is TGCGCCAGCAGCTGGCAGGACAGATCCACAGATACGCAGTATTTT.

This chain joins TRBV18 and TRBJ1-5, with 10 bases that match TRBD1. The junction had 14 bases not matched to a gene; V was cut back by 0 bases and J by 0 bases. CDR3 length: 21 residues. CDR1 KGHSH and CDR2 LQKENI come from the germline V gene. The CDR3 bases are TGTGCCAGCTCACCACCGCCGATATGGACAGGGGGGTCCTATAGCAATCAGCCCCAGCATTTT. The encoded protein is CASSPPPIWTGGSYSNQPQHF. The variable domain in full, completed from reference TRBV18 and TRBJ1-5, reads NAGVMQNPRHLVRRRGQEARLRCSPMKGHSHVYWYRQLPEEGLKFMVYLQKENIIDESGMPKERFSAEFPKEGPSILRIQQVVRGDSAAYFCASSPPPIWTGGSYSNQPQHFGDGTRLSIL.

J is TRBJ1-4 and V is TRBV28, with unresolved D. V was clipped by 4 bases and J by 0 bases, with 6 bases between them. CDR3 length: 14 residues. Germline V CDR1 and CDR2: MDHEN, SYDVKM. In nucleotides, the CDR3 is TGTGCCAGCAGTTACAGAGCAACTAATGAAAAACTGTTTTTT. Residues: CASSYRATNEKLFF.

The V gene is TRBV5-8, the J gene TRBJ1-5; weak D call: TRBD1 (6 bases). V was pared by 1 base and J by 4 bases, with 15 bases between. The CDR3 has 16 residues. Germline CDR1 and CDR2: SGHTS and YDEGEE. The CDR3 nucleotides are TGTGCCAGCAGCTTGACAGGGTTGCTTTATAATCAGCCCCAGCATTTT. Protein sequence: CASSLTGLLYNQPQHF.

V is TRBV4-2 and J is TRBJ2-2; TRBD2 aligns across 11 bases. The CDR3 sequence is 16 residues long. V lost 3 bases, J lost 5 bases, and 5 bases stayed unmatched. The germline gives CDR1 LGHNA, CDR2 YNFKEQ. The CDR3 nucleotides read TGTGCCAGCAGCCATGAGGGACTAGCGGTGACCGGGGAGCTGTTTTTT. As protein: CASSHEGLAVTGELFF.

This chain joins TRBV4-3 and TRBJ2-5; D is possibly TRBD1 (5 bases). Trimming shortened V by 5 bases and J by 0 bases, and 7 bases separated the two germline ends. Germline V lookup: CDR1 LGHNA, CDR2 YSLEER. The CDR3 extends over 13 amino acids. In DNA, the CDR3 is TGCGCCAGCAGCAGGGGTTACCAAGAGACCCAGTACTTC. This encodes CASSRGYQETQYF.

The chain recombines TRBV7-8 with TRBJ1-1; 7 bases are shared with TRBD1. V lost 5 bases and J lost 0; bases outside the gene matches: 6. CDR1 and CDR2 from the germline V gene are SGHVS and FQNEAQ. The CDR3 consists of 15 residues. The CDR3 here is CASSTGQYMNTEAFF. CDR3 nucleotide sequence: TGTGCCAGCAGCACGGGACAGTACATGAACACTGAAGCTTTCTTT.

The rearrangement links TRBV15 to TRBJ1-6; 7 positions agree with TRBD1. The ends lost 0 bases at V and 1 base at J; junction bases unmatched: 9. In germline, CDR1 is LNHNV, CDR2 YYDKDF (reference sequence). This CDR3 region has 19 residues. DNA of the CDR3: TGTGCCACCAGCAGAGACCCGGCAGGGGGAGGTTCCTATAATTCACCCCTCCACTTT. Protein product: CATSRDPAGGGSYNSPLHF.